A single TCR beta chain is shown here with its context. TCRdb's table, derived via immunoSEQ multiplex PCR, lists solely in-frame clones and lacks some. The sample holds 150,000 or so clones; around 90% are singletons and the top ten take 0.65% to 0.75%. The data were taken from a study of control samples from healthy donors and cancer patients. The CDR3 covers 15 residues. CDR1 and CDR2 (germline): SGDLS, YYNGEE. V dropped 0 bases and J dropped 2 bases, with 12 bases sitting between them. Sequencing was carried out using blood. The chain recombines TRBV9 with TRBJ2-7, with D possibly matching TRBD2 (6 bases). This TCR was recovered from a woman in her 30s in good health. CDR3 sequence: CASSVDGGSAYEQYF. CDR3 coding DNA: TGTGCCAGCAGCGTAGATGGGGGGAGCGCCTACGAGCAGTACTTC.